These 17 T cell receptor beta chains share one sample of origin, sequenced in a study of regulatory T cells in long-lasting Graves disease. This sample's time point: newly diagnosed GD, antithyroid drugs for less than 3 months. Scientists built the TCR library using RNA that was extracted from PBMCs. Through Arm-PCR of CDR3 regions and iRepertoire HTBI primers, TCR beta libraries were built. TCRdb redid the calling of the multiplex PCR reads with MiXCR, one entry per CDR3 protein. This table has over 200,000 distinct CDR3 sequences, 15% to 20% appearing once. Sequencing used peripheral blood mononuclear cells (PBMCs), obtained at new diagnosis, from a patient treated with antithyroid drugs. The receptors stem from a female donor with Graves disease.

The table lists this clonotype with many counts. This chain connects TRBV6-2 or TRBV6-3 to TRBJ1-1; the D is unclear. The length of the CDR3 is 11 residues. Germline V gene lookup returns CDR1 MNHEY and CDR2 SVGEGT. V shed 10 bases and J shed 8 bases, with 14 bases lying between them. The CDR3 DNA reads TGTGCCATCGCTGACATTGACGAAGCTTTCTTT. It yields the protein CAIADIDEAFF.

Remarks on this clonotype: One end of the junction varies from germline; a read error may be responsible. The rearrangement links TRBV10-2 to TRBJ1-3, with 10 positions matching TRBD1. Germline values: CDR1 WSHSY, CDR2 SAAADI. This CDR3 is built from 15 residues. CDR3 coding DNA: TGCGCCAGCGGTGAAAGGGACAGGGGTGGAAACACCATATATTTT. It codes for CASGERDRGGNTIYF.

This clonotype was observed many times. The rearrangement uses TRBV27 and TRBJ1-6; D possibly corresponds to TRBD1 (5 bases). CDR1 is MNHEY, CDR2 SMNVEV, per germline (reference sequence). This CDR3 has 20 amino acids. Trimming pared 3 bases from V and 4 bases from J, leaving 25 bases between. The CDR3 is CASSFSGSAGRGVYNSPLHF. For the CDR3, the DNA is TGTGCCAGCAGTTTTAGCGGGTCGGCAGGGAGAGGGGTTTATAATTCACCCCTCCACTTT.

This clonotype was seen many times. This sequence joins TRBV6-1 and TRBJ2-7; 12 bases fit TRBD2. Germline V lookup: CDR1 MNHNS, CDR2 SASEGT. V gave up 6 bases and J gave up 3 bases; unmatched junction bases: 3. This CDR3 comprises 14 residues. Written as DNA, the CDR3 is TGTGCCAGCAGACGACTAGCGGGAGACTACGAGCAGTACTTC. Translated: CASRRLAGDYEQYF.

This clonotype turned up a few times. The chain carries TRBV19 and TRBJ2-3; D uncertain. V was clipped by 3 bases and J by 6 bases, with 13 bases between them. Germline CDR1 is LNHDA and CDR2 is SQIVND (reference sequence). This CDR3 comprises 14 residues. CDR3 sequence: CASSIRAGSDTQYF. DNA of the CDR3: TGTGCCAGTAGTATCCGGGCAGGTTCCGATACGCAGTATTTT.

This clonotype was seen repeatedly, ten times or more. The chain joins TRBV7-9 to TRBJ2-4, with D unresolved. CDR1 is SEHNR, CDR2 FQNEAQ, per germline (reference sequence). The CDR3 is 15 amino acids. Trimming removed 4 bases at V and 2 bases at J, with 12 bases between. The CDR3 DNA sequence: TGTGCCAGCAGCTGGGGAAGAGGTCCCAAAAACATTCAGTACTTC. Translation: CASSWGRGPKNIQYF.

CDR3: CATSDADGKGTGELFF. The CDR3 coding sequence is TGTGCCACCAGTGATGCAGACGGAAAGGGCACCGGGGAGCTGTTTTTT. The gene calls are TRBV24-1 and TRBJ2-2; no definite D call. Per germline, CDR1 KGHDR and CDR2 SFDVKD. Deletions cut 3 bases from V and 4 bases from J, with 14 bases between. This CDR3 contains 16 residues.

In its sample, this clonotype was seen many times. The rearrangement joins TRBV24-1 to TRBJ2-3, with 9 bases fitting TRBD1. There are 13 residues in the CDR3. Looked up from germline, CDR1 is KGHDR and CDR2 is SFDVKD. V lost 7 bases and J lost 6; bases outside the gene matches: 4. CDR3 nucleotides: TGTGCCACCAGCCTGACAGGGGGGGATACGCAGTATTTT. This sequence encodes CATSLTGGDTQYF.

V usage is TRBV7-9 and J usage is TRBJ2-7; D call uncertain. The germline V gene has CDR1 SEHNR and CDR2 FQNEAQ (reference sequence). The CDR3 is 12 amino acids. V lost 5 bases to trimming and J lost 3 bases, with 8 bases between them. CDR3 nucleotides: TGTGCCAGCAGCAAACAAATCTACGAGCAGTACTTC. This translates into CASSKQIYEQYF.

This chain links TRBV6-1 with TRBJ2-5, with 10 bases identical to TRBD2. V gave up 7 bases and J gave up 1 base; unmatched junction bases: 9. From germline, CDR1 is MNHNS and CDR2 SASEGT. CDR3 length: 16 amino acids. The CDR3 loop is CASTLAGTSVQETQYF. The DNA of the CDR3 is TGTGCCAGCACCCTCGCCGGGACTAGCGTCCAAGAGACCCAGTACTTC.

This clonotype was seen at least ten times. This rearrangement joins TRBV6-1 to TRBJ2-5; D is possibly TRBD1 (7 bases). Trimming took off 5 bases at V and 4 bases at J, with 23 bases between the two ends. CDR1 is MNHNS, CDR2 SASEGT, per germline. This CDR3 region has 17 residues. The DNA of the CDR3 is TGTGCCAGCAGTACCCCTAGGGGGGCCCCAGGGGGAGAGACCCAGTACTTC. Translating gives CASSTPRGAPGGETQYF.

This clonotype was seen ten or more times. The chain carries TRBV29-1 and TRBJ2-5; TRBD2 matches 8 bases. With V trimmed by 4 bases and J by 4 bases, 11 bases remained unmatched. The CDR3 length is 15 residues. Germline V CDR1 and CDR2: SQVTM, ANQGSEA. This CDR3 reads CSVAGSGINGETQYF. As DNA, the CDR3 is TGCAGCGTTGCGGGTAGCGGGATTAATGGAGAGACCCAGTACTTC.

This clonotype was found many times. The DNA for the CDR3 is TGTGCCACCAGCAGACAGGGGGTGGTTGGCTACACCTTC. Translated: CATSRQGVVGYTF. The chain is built from TRBV24-1 and TRBJ1-2; 9 bases match TRBD1. CDR1 is KGHDR, CDR2 SFDVKD, per germline. The CDR3 spans 13 residues. J lost 7 bases, V lost 7 bases, and 6 bases had no gene match.

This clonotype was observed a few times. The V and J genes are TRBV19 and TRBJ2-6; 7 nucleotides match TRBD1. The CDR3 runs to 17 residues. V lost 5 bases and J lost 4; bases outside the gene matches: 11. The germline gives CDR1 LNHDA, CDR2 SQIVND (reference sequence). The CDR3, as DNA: TGTGCCAGTAGTCCCAGCTGGACAGGTGTAGGGGCCAACGTCCTGACTTTC. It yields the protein CASSPSWTGVGANVLTF.

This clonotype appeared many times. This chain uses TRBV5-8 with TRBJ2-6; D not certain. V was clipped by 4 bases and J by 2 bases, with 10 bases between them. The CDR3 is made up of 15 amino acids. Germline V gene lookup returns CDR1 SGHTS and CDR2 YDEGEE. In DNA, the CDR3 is TGTGCCAGCAGCCCTAGGACGACTGGGGCCAACGTCCTGACTTTC. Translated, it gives CASSPRTTGANVLTF.

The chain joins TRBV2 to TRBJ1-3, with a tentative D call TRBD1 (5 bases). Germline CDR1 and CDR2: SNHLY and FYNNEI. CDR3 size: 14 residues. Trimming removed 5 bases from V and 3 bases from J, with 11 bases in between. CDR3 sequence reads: CASSQGEGGNTIYF. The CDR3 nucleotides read TGTGCCAGCAGTCAGGGCGAGGGTGGAAACACCATATATTTT.

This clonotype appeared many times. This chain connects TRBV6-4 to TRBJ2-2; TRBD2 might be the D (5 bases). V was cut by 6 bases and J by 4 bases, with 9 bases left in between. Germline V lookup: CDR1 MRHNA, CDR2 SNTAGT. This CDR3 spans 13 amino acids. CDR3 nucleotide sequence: TGTGCCAGCAGCCCGAGGGCCACCGGGGAGCTGTTTTTT. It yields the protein CASSPRATGELFF.